Given below is one TCR beta chain in context. This specimen comes from a study of control samples from healthy donors and cancer patients. Sequenced by immunoSEQ multiplex PCR; TCRdb stores in-frame clones only, minus some. Of some 150,000 clones in the sample, 90% to 95% are singletons; the top ten hold 14%. CDR3 length: 16 residues. The germline V gene encodes CDR1 LGHNA and CDR2 YNFKEQ. V trimming: 0 bases; J trimming: 6 bases; junction bases outside the gene matches: 1. This chain connects TRBV4-2 to TRBJ1-6; 11 bases agree with TRBD1. The specimen sequenced was PBMCs. The source is a man aged 60 to 69 with colorectal cancer. The CDR3 sequence is CASSQEGTGGNSPLHF. The CDR3 nucleotides are TGTGCCAGCAGCCAAGAAGGGACAGGGGGTAATTCACCCCTCCACTTT.